A single sample gave rise to the 18 T cell receptor beta chains below, sequenced in a study of T cell repertoires in cytomegalovirus infection. TCRdb independently ran MiXCR on the reads; one entry per CDR3 protein. The sample yields around 900,000 distinct CDR3 sequences, around 29% seen once. No antigens are known for them. The source material was cultured CD8+ T cells from PBMCs, sampled from culture after CMV antigen stimulation. Source of these receptors: a human donor in good health (CMV status not recorded). Some clones in this sample may be carry-over from other donors' samples.

This chain joins TRBV6-5 and TRBJ2-1; a weak D match, TRBD2 (7 bases). The CDR3 spans 16 residues. Trimming pared 0 bases from V and 5 bases from J, leaving 14 bases between. CDR1 MNHEY and CDR2 SVGAGI come from the germline V gene. The CDR3: CASSYSAGAENNEQFF. The CDR3 bases are TGTGCCAGCAGTTACTCTGCGGGGGCGGAGAACAATGAGCAGTTCTTC.

This clonotype was counted between two and nine times. This chain links TRBV12-3 or TRBV12-4 with TRBJ2-1; TRBD2 might be the D (6 bases). Trimming removed 10 bases from V and 3 bases from J, with 13 bases in between. The CDR3 has 13 amino acids. The chain's CDR3 is CAIPGLYYNEQFF. CDR3 sequence (DNA): TGTGCCATCCCGGGACTTTACTACAATGAGCAGTTCTTC.

The chain links TRBV7-6 to TRBJ2-1; TRBD2 agrees at 10 bases. The germline gives CDR1 SGHVS, CDR2 FNYEAQ. The V segment lost 6 bases and the J segment 5 bases; nucleotides outside the gene matches: 7. The CDR3 runs 15 residues. CDR3 nucleotides: TGTGCCAGCAGTTGGAGCGGGGGGGCGGACAATGAGCAGTTCTTC. This codes for CASSWSGGADNEQFF.

The sample holds many counts of this clonotype. The chain carries TRBV7-8 and TRBJ2-1, with no clear D. Trimming took off 6 bases at V and 9 bases at J, with 15 bases between the two ends. There are 13 residues in the CDR3. CDR1 is SGHVS and CDR2 is FQNEAQ in the germline V gene. The CDR3 DNA follows: TGTGCCAGCAGAGCAGGACCAACGGGTGAGCAGTTCTTC. Protein: CASRAGPTGEQFF.

This clonotype was observed a few times. The rearrangement uses TRBV12-3 or TRBV12-4 and TRBJ1-1; 10 nucleotides line up with TRBD1. This CDR3 has 13 residues. J lost 7 bases, V lost 7 bases, and 6 bases had no gene match. The CDR3 region is CASTQTGGNEAFF. In DNA form, the CDR3 reads TGTGCCAGCACTCAGACAGGGGGCAATGAAGCTTTCTTT.

The chain uses TRBV5-5 and TRBJ1-5; TRBD1 matches 9 bases. This CDR3 has 16 residues. The J segment lost 6 bases and the V segment lost 4 bases, leaving 11 bases of the junction unmatched. Germline V gene sequence: CDR1 SGHKS, CDR2 YYEKEE (reference sequence). The CDR3 DNA follows: TGTGCCAGCAGCCTCCGACCGGGACAGGGAAGTCAGCCCCAGCATTTT. Amino acids: CASSLRPGQGSQPQHF.

CDR3 nucleotides: TGTGCCATCAGTGCCCGAACAGGGAAAGTTGGTGAAGCTTTCTTT. This gives the protein CAISARTGKVGEAFF. The chain recombines TRBV10-3 with TRBJ1-1; D is possibly TRBD1 (6 bases). The V end was cut by 4 bases, the J end by 7 bases, with 19 bases between. CDR1 is ENHRY and CDR2 is SYGVKD in the germline V gene. The CDR3 has 15 residues.

V is TRBV11-2 and J is TRBJ2-1; TRBD1 aligns across 8 bases. V shed 3 bases and J 0 bases; nucleotides not matched to a gene: 22. The CDR3 has 22 residues. Germline V lookup: CDR1 SGHAT, CDR2 FQNNGV. CDR3 DNA sequence: TGTGCCAGCAGCTTGACCCCTTTCATTGGACAGGGTAGTGGAAGCTCCTACAATGAGCAGTTCTTC. This gives the protein CASSLTPFIGQGSGSSYNEQFF. The variable domain in full, with the rest retrieved from reference TRBV11-2 and TRBJ2-1, is EAGVAQSPRYKIIEKRQSVAFWCNPISGHATLYWYQQILGQGPKLLIQFQNNGVVDDSQLPKDRFSAERLKGVDSTLKIQPAKLEDSAVYLCASSLTPFIGQGSGSSYNEQFFGPGTRLTVL.

In its sample, this clonotype was seen a few times. V gene TRBV29-1 combines with J gene TRBJ2-5; D not certain. Trimming took 1 base from V and 0 from J, leaving 6 bases between them. CDR1 and CDR2 from the germline V gene are SQVTM and ANQGSEA. CDR3 length: 13 amino acids. CDR3 amino acids: CSVEVVNQETQYF. The DNA for the CDR3 is TGCAGCGTTGAAGTGGTCAACCAAGAGACCCAGTACTTC. Complete variable domain (other parts from reference TRBV29-1 and TRBJ2-5): SAVISQKPSRDICQRGTSLTIQCQVDSQVTMMFWYRQQPGQSLTLIATANQGSEATYESGFVIDKFPISRPNLTFSTLTVSNMSPEDSSIYLCSVEVVNQETQYFGPGTRLLVL.

This clonotype has ten or more counts. The chain combines TRBV7-2 with TRBJ2-7; D assignment may be TRBD1 or TRBD2 (5 bases each). V shed 0 bases and J shed 2 bases, with 14 bases lying between them. CDR3 length: 16 amino acids. CDR1 is SGHTA and CDR2 is FQGNSA in the germline V gene. Here the CDR3 DNA reads TGTGCCAGCAGCTTAGCGCCCAAGGGACCCCCCTACGAGCAGTACTTC. This sequence encodes CASSLAPKGPPYEQYF.

The chain has TRBV5-4 and TRBJ2-3; D is ambiguous. The CDR3 runs 16 residues. Germline V CDR1 and CDR2: SGHNT, YYREEE (reference sequence). Deletions cut 2 bases from V and 0 bases from J, with 13 bases between. The CDR3 region has the DNA TGTGCCAGCAGCTTCGGGCTCCCCGTAAGCACAGATACGCAGTATTTT. As protein: CASSFGLPVSTDTQYF.

This clonotype occurred a few times. The chain has TRBV6-6 and TRBJ2-7; D call uncertain. Germline V lookup: CDR1 MNHNY, CDR2 SVGAGI (reference sequence). The CDR3 is 14 amino acids. Trimming pared 0 bases from V and 1 base from J, leaving 7 bases between. CDR3 in DNA: TGTGCCAGCAGTTACTCGTTAGGTTCCTACGAGCAGTACGTC. It codes for CASSYSLGSYEQYV.

The sample holds a few counts of this clonotype. This chain joins TRBV6-6 and TRBJ2-7; 7 nucleotides line up with TRBD2. This CDR3 is 15 amino acids long. CDR1 is MNHNY and CDR2 is SVGAGI in the germline V gene (reference sequence). J gave up 6 bases and V 2 bases, and 10 bases lay outside the gene matches. The CDR3 region is CASSYPTVERGEQYF. CDR3 in DNA: TGTGCCAGCAGTTACCCGACAGTGGAGCGGGGCGAGCAGTACTTC.

This clonotype has more than one count but fewer than ten. The CDR3, as DNA: TGTGCCAGCGGGGGCAGGGGAGATCAGCCCCAGCATTTT. It yields the protein CASGGRGDQPQHF. J is TRBJ1-5 and V is TRBV2, with TRBD1 as a possible D gene (6 bases). CDR3 length equals 13 residues. Per germline, CDR1 SNHLY and CDR2 FYNNEI. The V end lost 8 bases, the J end lost 5 bases, and 13 bases lay between the germline ends.

Concerning this clonotype: The junction departs from germline at one end; a sequencing error may be responsible. This rearrangement joins TRBV19 to TRBJ2-1; 11 nucleotides agree with TRBD2. CDR3 length equals 14 residues. CDR1 and CDR2 from the germline V gene are LNHDA and SQIVND (reference sequence). CDR3 residues: CASRIAGGNNEQFF. The CDR3 coding sequence is TGTGCCAGTAGGATAGCGGGGGGGAACAATGAGCAGTTCTTC.

This clonotype was seen more than once but under ten times. The gene calls are TRBV6-5 and TRBJ2-1; TRBD2 agrees at 9 bases. The CDR3 is 16 residues long. Losses at the gene ends were 0 bases for V and 7 bases for J; bases not matched to a gene: 7. Germline-derived CDR1 and CDR2 are MNHEY and SVGAGI. CDR3 in amino acids: CASSYSGLAGINEQFF. CDR3 DNA: TGTGCCAGCAGTTACTCAGGGCTAGCGGGGATAAATGAGCAGTTCTTC.

Regarding this clonotype: Just one base apart from a much larger clone, this may be a read error. This chain joins TRBV7-8 and TRBJ2-5; D gene ambiguous. Germline-derived CDR1 and CDR2 are SGHVS and FQNEAQ. The CDR3 runs 16 residues. The germline V and J ends were trimmed by 1 base and 0 bases, with 12 bases remaining between them. CDR3 region: CASSLVLSGNQETQYF. DNA of the CDR3: TGTGCCAGCAGCTTAGTATTGTCAGGCAACCAAGAGACCCAGTACTTC. Full variable domain (remainder filled in from reference TRBV7-8 and TRBJ2-5): GAGVSQSPRYKVAKRGQDVALRCDPISGHVSLFWYQQALGQGPEFLTYFQNEAQLDKSGLPSDRFFAERPEGSVSTLKIQRTQQEDSAVYLCASSLVLSGNQETQYFGPGTRLLVL.

This clonotype came up a few times. The rearrangement uses TRBV28 and TRBJ1-6; possibly TRBD1 for D (6 bases). Trimming pared 6 bases from V and 0 bases from J, leaving 12 bases between. CDR3 length: 16 residues. Germline V gene data show CDR1 as MDHEN and CDR2 as SYDVKM. CDR3 in DNA: TGTGCCAGCAGACACAGGGAAAGCTCCTATAATTCACCCCTCCACTTT. Its translation is CASRHRESSYNSPLHF.